The text below deals with one TCR beta chain. The antigen remains unidentified. The sample comes from a study of blood T cells in healthy people across ages. Study findings and constraints: Donor CMV status, an unknown factor, possibly confounded changes in expanded clonotypes. The study could not conclusively compare naive and antigen-experienced cells, given its unsorted PBMCs.

With a J-beta primer mix and a sample-barcoded 5' primer, a second PCR ran roughly 7 to 11 cycles. Every single cDNA molecule received a tag from a template-switch adaptor with 12 random nucleotides. TCRdb called the 5' RACE reads again in MiXCR, with one record for every CDR3 protein. In the table there are 780,000 or so distinct CDR3 sequences, 56% of which are singletons. This CDR3 has 14 amino acids. From germline, CDR1 is MNHEY and CDR2 SVGAGI. V lost 0 bases, J lost 1 base, and 6 bases lay in between. The chain combines TRBV6-5 with TRBJ1-2; no definite D call. The sequence was collected from a man aged 35 to 55 in good health. The sequencing sample was made of blood. As DNA, the CDR3 is TGTGCCAGCAGTTACTCTACGGATAACTATGGCTACACCTTC. This encodes CASSYSTDNYGYTF.